This TCR beta chain was documented in a study of control samples from healthy donors and cancer patients. Germline V gene lookup returns CDR1 MNHEY and CDR2 SVGAGI. The CDR3 is made up of 16 amino acids. V dropped 2 bases and J dropped 8; count of bases not matched to a gene: 11. The method was immunoSEQ multiplex PCR; TCRdb's version includes in-frame clones alone and lacks a portion of them. The table includes tens of thousands of clones, about 80% detected once. Source material: PBMCs. This TCR came from a man between 60 and 75 years old with head and neck cancer. The V gene is TRBV6-5, the J gene TRBJ2-1; 8 bases are a match to TRBD2. The CDR3 is CASSYAGLANFDEQFF. CDR3 DNA: TGTGCCAGCAGTTACGCTGGACTAGCCAATTTTGATGAGCAGTTCTTC.